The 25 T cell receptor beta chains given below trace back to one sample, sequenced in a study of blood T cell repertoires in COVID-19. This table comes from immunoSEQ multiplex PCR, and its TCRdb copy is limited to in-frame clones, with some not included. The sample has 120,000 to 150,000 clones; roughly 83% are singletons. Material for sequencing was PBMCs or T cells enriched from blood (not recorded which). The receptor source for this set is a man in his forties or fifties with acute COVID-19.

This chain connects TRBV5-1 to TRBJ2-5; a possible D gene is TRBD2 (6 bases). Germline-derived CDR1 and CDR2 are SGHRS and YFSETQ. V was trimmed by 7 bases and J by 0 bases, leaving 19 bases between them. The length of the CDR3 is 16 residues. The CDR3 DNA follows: TGCGCCAGCTATTGGGGGGACCGAAGGGACCAAGAGACCCAGTACTTC. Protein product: CASYWGDRRDQETQYF.

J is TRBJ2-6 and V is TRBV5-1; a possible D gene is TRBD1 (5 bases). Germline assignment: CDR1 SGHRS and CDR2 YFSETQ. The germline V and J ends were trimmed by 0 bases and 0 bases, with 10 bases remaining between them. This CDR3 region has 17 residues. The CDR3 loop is CASSLDPTGSGANVLTF. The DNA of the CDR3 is TGCGCCAGCAGCTTGGACCCAACAGGCTCTGGGGCCAACGTCCTGACTTTC.

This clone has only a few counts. In DNA form, the CDR3 reads TGTGCCAGCAGCTTGCATCCCAGGGATGAGCCCCAGCATTTT. Amino acid sequence: CASSLHPRDEPQHF. This chain connects TRBV5-4 to TRBJ1-5; weak D call: TRBD1 (5 bases). The CDR3 length is 14 residues. The germline V gene encodes CDR1 SGHNT and CDR2 YYREEE (reference sequence). V lost 1 base and J lost 8, with 13 bases in between.

CDR3 sequence: CASRENNYEQYF. CDR3 in DNA: TGTGCCAGCAGGGAAAACAACTACGAGCAGTACTTC. The chain couples TRBV2 to TRBJ2-7; no definite D call. V dropped 6 bases and J dropped 3 bases, with 9 bases sitting between them. The CDR3 length is 12 residues. Germline V gives CDR1 SNHLY, CDR2 FYNNEI.

CDR3 nucleotide sequence: TGTGCCAGCAGTTTAGAACTAGCGGGAATAGATACGCAGTATTTT. The encoded protein is CASSLELAGIDTQYF. This rearrangement joins TRBV28 to TRBJ2-3; 10 bases are shared with TRBD2. The CDR3 spans 15 residues. Trimming cost V 2 bases and J 5 bases; bases outside gene matches: 4. CDR1 is MDHEN and CDR2 is SYDVKM in the germline V gene.

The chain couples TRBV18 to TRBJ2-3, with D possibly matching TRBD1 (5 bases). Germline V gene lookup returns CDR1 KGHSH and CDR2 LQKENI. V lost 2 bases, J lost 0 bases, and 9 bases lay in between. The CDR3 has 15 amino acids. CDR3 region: CASSPGQGSTDTQYF. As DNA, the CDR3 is TGTGCCAGCTCACCAGGGCAGGGAAGCACAGATACGCAGTATTTT.

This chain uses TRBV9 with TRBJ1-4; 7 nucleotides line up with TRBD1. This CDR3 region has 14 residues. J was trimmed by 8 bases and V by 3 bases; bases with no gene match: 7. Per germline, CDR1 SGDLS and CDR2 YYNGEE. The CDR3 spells CASSAQGNAEKLFF. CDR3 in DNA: TGTGCCAGCAGCGCACAGGGGAATGCCGAAAAACTGTTTTTT.

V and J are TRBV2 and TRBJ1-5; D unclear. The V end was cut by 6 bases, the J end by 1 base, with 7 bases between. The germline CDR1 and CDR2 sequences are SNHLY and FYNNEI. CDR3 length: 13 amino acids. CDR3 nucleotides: TGTGCCAGCAGGACTGGGAGCAATCAGCCCCAGCATTTT. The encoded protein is CASRTGSNQPQHF.

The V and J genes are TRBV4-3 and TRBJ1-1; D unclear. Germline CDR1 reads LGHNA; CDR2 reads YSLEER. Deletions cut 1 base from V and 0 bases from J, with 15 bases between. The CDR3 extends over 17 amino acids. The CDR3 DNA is TGCGCCAGCAGCCAAGTGATGCGGAACACCTTGAACACTGAAGCTTTCTTT. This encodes CASSQVMRNTLNTEAFF.

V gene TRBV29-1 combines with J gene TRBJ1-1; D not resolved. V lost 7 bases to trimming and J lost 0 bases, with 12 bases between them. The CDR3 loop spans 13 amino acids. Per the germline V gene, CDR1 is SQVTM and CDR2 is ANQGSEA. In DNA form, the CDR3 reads TGCAGCGCCAAGGAGGGCCTGAACACTGAAGCTTTCTTT. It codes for CSAKEGLNTEAFF.

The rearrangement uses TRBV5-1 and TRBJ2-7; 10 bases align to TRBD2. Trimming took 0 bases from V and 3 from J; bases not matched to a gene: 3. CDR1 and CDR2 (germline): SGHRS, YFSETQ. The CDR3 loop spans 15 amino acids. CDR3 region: CASSLGLAGDYEQYF. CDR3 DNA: TGCGCCAGCAGCTTGGGGCTAGCGGGAGACTACGAGCAGTACTTC.

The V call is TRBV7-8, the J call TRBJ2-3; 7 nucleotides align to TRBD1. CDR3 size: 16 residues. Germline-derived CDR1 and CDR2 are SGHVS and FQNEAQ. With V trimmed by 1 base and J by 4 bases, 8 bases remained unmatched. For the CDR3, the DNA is TGTGCCAGCAGCTTAGTATCTGGACAGGCAGCAGATACGCAGTATTTT. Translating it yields CASSLVSGQAADTQYF.

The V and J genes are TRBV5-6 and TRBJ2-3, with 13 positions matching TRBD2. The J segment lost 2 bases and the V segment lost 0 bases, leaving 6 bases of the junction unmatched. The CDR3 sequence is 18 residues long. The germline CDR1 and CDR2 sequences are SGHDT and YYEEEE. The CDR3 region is CASSLGQGTSGTTDTQYF. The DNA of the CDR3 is TGTGCCAGCAGCTTGGGGCAGGGGACTAGCGGGACCACAGATACGCAGTATTTT.

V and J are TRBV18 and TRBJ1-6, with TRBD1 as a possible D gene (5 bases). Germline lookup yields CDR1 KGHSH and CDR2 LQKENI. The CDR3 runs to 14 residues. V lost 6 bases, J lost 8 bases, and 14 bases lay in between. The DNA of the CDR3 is TGTGCCAGCTCCGGTGGGGCCCAATATTCACCCCTCCACTTT. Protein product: CASSGGAQYSPLHF.

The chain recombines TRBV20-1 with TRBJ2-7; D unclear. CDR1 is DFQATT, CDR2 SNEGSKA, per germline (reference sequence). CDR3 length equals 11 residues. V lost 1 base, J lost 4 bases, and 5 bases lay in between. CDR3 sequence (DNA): TGCAGTGCTAGAGGCACATACGAGCAGTACTTC. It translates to CSARGTYEQYF.

CDR3 DNA: TGCAGCGTCAGGACAAACAATAATTCACCCCTCCACTTT. Protein sequence: CSVRTNNNSPLHF. The chain is built from TRBV29-1 and TRBJ1-6; TRBD1 is a possible D gene (5 bases). This CDR3 comprises 13 residues. Germline loops: CDR1 SQVTM, CDR2 ANQGSEA. Trimming removed 6 bases from V and 5 bases from J, with 11 bases in between.

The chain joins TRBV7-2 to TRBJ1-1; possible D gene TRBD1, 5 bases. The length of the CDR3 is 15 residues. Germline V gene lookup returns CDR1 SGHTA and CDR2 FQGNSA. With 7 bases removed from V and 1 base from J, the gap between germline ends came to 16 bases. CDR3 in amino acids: CASTSPPQGNTEAFF. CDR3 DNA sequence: TGTGCCAGCACCTCTCCCCCCCAGGGGAACACTGAAGCTTTCTTT.

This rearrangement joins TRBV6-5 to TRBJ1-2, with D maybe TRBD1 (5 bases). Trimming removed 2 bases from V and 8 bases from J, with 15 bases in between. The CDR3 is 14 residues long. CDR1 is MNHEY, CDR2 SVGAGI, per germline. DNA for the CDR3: TGTGCCAGCAGTTACAGCAGGGCGGAAGGAGGCTACACCTTC. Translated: CASSYSRAEGGYTF.

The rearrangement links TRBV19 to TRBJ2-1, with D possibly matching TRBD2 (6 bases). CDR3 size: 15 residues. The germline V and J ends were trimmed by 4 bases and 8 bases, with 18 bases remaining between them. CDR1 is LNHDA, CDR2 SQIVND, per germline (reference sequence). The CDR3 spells CASSSNDGGVHEQFF. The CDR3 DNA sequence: TGTGCCAGTAGTAGTAATGACGGGGGTGTCCATGAGCAGTTCTTC.

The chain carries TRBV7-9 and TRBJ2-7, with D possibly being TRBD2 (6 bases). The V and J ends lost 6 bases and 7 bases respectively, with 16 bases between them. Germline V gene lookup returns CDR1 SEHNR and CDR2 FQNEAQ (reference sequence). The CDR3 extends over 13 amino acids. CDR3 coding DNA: TGTGCCAGCAGTAGAATGGGGGGAGTTGAGCAGTACTTC. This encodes CASSRMGGVEQYF.

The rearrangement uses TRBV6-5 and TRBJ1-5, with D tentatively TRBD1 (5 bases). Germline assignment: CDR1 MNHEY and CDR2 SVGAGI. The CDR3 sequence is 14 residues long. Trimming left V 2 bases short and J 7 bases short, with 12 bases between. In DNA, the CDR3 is TGTGCCAGCAGTTACGGGCAGGGAAGCCAGCCCCAGCATTTT. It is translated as CASSYGQGSQPQHF.

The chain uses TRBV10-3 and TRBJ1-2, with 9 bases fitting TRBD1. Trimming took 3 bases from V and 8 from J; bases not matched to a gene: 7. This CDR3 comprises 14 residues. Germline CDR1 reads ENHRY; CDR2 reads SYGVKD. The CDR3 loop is CAISDRPGQGGYTF. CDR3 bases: TGTGCCATCAGTGACCGACCGGGACAGGGCGGCTACACCTTC.

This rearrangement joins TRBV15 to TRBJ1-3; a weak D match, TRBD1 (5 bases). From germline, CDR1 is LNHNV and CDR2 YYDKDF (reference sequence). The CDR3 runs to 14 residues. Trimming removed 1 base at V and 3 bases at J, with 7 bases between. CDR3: CATSRGGDGNTIYF. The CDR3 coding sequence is TGTGCCACCAGCAGAGGGGGGGATGGAAACACCATATATTTT. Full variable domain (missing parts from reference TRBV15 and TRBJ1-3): DAMVIQNPRYQVTQFGKPVTLSCSQTLNHNVMYWYQQKSSQAPKLLFHYYDKDFNNEADTPDNFQSRRPNTSFCFLDIRSPGLGDTAMYLCATSRGGDGNTIYFGEGSWLTVV.

Here the CDR3 DNA reads TGTGCCAGCTCACCAGCGGGGGGACAGGGGGCTTCACAGCCCCAGCATTTT. Residues: CASSPAGGQGASQPQHF. The chain recombines TRBV18 with TRBJ1-5, with TRBD1 matching 12 bases. The CDR3 runs to 17 residues. With V trimmed by 2 bases and J by 7 bases, 9 bases remained unmatched. The germline gives CDR1 KGHSH, CDR2 LQKENI. Filled out from reference TRBV18 and TRBJ1-5, the complete variable domain reads NAGVMQNPRHLVRRRGQEARLRCSPMKGHSHVYWYRQLPEEGLKFMVYLQKENIIDESGMPKERFSAEFPKEGPSILRIQQVVRGDSAAYFCASSPAGGQGASQPQHFGDGTRLSIL.

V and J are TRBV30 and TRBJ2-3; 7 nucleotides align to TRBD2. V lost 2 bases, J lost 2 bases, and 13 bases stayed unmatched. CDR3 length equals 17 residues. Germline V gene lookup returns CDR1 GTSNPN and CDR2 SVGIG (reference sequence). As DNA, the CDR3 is TGTGCCTGGAGTTACGGCGGGGGTGAGGGGTACACAGATACGCAGTATTTT. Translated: CAWSYGGGEGYTDTQYF.